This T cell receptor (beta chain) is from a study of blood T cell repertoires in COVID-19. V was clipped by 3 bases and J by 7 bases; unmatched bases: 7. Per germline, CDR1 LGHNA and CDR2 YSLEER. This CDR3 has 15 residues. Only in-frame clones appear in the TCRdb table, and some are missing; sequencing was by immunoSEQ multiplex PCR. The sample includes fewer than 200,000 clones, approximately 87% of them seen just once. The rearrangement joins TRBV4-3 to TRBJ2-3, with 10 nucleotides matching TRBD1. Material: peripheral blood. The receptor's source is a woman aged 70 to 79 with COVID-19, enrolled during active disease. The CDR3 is CASSQNGQGGNTQYF. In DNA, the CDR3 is TGCGCCAGCAGCCAGAACGGACAGGGGGGAAATACGCAGTATTTT.